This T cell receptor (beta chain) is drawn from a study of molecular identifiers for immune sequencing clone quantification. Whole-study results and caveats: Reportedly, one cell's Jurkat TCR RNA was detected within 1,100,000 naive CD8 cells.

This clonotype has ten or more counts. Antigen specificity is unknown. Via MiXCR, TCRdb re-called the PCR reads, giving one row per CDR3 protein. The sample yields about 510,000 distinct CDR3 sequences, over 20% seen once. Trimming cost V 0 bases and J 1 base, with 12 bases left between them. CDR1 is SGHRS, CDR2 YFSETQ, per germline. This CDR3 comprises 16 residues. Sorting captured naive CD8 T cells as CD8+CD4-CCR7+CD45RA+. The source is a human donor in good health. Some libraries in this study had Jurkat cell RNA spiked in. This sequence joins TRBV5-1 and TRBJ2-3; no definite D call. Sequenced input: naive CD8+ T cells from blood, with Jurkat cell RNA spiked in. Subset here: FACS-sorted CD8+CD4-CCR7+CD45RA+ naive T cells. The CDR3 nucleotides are TGCGCCAGCAGCTTGGTCCCCGGGTTGGGCACAGATACGCAGTATTTT. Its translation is CASSLVPGLGTDTQYF.